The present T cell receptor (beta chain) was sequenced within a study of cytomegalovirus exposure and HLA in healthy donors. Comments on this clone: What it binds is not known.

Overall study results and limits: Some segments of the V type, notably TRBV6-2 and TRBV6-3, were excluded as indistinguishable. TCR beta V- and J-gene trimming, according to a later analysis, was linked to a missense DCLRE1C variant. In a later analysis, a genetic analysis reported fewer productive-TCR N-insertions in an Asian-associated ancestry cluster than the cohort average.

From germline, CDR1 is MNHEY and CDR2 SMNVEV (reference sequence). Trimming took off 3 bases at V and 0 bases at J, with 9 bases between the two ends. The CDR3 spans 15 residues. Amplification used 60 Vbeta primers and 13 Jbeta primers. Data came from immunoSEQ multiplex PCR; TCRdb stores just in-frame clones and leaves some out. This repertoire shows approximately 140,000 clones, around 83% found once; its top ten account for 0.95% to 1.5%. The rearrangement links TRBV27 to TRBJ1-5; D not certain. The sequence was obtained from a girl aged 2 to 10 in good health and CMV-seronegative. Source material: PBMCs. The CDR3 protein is CASSFSSRSNQPQHF. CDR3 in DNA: TGTGCCAGCAGTTTCTCCTCCCGTAGCAATCAGCCCCAGCATTTT.